These 17 T cell receptor beta chains were sequenced from one sample in a study of T cells in Graves' hyperthyroidism and ophthalmopathy. Amplified TCR beta CDR3 regions came from RNA transcripts. The HTBI primer set drove a first-round RT-PCR of the TCR CDR3. TCRdb itself ran the multiplex PCR reads through MiXCR, one entry per CDR3 protein. The profile shows more than 550,000 distinct CDR3 sequences, roughly 20% of them singletons. Sequenced material: blood. The receptors shown here come from a woman in her forties or fifties with Graves' hyperthyroidism that later progressed to Graves' ophthalmopathy.

For this clonotype: This sequence may be a read error, since a much larger clone differs from it by one base. The chain links TRBV5-6 to TRBJ1-2; D perhaps matches TRBD1 (6 bases). Germline values: CDR1 SGHDT, CDR2 YYEEEE. This CDR3 has 14 amino acids. CDR3 sequence reads: CASFRDTTNYGHTF. As DNA, the CDR3 is TGTGCCAGCTTTCGGGACACAACTAACTATGGCCACACCTTC.

This clonotype has at least ten counts. The V and J genes are TRBV27 and TRBJ1-1; D might be TRBD1 (5 bases). This CDR3 is built from 16 residues. The germline V and J ends were trimmed by 8 bases and 2 bases, with 21 bases remaining between them. CDR1 and CDR2 from the germline V gene are MNHEY and SMNVEV (reference sequence). The CDR3 region is CASSPGASLINTEAFF. As DNA, the CDR3 is TGTGCCAGCTCACCCGGGGCGTCTCTCATCAACACTGAAGCTTTCTTT.

The CDR3 DNA is TGTGCCAGCAGTTTCACAGGGAGTCAGCCCCAGCATTTT. It yields the protein CASSFTGSQPQHF. The rearrangement uses TRBV12-3 or TRBV12-4 and TRBJ1-5; D might be TRBD1 (6 bases). This CDR3 has 13 amino acids. The V gene lost 3 bases and the J gene lost 6 bases, with 9 bases spanning the gap.

This clonotype showed up just a few times. The chain carries TRBV20-1 and TRBJ1-5; D might be TRBD1 (6 bases). CDR1 is DFQATT, CDR2 SNEGSKA, per germline (reference sequence). This CDR3 comprises 13 residues. V dropped 5 bases and J dropped 5 bases, with 13 bases sitting between them. The CDR3 nucleotides read TGCAGTGCTGTAACAGGGATGCATCAGCCCCAGCATTTT. Protein: CSAVTGMHQPQHF.

The chain joins TRBV2 to TRBJ1-5, with D unresolved. The CDR3 is 14 amino acids. Germline V lookup: CDR1 SNHLY, CDR2 FYNNEI. Trimming left V 4 bases short and J 3 bases short, with 10 bases between. Written as DNA, the CDR3 is TGTGCCAGCAGTGCGACCTCCACCAATCAGCCCCAGCATTTT. Amino acids: CASSATSTNQPQHF.

V usage is TRBV19 and J usage is TRBJ1-2; tentatively, D is TRBD1 (6 bases). The CDR3 is made up of 14 amino acids. V was trimmed by 6 bases and J by 1 base, leaving 12 bases between them. CDR1 and CDR2 from the germline V gene are LNHDA and SQIVND (reference sequence). The CDR3 reads CASSSGQINYGYTF. CDR3 in DNA: TGTGCCAGTAGCTCCGGACAGATTAACTATGGCTACACCTTC.

The chain couples TRBV10-3 to TRBJ1-1, with a weak D call TRBD1 (6 bases). Deletions cut 0 bases from V and 3 bases from J, with 20 bases between. From germline, CDR1 is ENHRY and CDR2 SYGVKD. The CDR3 has 18 residues. CDR3 amino acids: CAISESQGLGSDHTEAFF. The CDR3 nucleotides are TGTGCCATCAGTGAGTCGCAGGGGCTTGGTTCGGATCACACTGAAGCTTTCTTT.

The genes are TRBV12-3 or TRBV12-4 and TRBJ2-7, with a possible D match to TRBD1 (6 bases). This CDR3 comprises 13 residues. Deletions cut 3 bases from V and 2 bases from J, with 8 bases between. This chain's CDR3 is CASSLHRAYEQYF. DNA of the CDR3: TGTGCCAGCAGTTTGCACAGGGCCTACGAGCAGTACTTC.

In regard to this clonotype: A read error is possible here, since a much larger clone lies one base away. The chain employs TRBV11-2 and TRBJ1-5, with D tentatively TRBD1 (5 bases). V was shortened by 1 base and J by 4 bases, with 14 bases between the two germline ends. CDR1 is SGHAT and CDR2 is FQNNGV in the germline V gene. There are 16 residues in the CDR3. CDR3 sequence: CASSLGGRTSNQPQHF. For the CDR3, the DNA is TGTGCCAGCAGCTTAGGGGGCAGGACCTCTAATCAGCCCCAGCATTTT.

This clonotype has a count of ten or more. The chain employs TRBV3-1 and TRBJ1-2, with 8 nucleotides matching TRBD1. From germline, CDR1 is LGHDT and CDR2 YNNKEL (reference sequence). The CDR3 is made up of 15 amino acids. V dropped 3 bases and J dropped 8; count of bases not matched to a gene: 11. The CDR3 protein is CASSQGLGTGGGYTF. In DNA, the CDR3 is TGTGCCAGCAGCCAGGGACTCGGGACAGGAGGAGGCTACACCTTC.

This clonotype was recorded a few times. V gene TRBV3-1 combines with J gene TRBJ2-3; no reliable D call. Trimming took 5 bases from V and 8 from J, leaving 17 bases between them. This CDR3 has 14 residues. CDR1 and CDR2 from the germline V gene are LGHDT and YNNKEL (reference sequence). CDR3 residues: CASSGNRPSGTQYF. The CDR3 DNA sequence: TGTGCCAGCAGCGGGAACCGCCCCTCGGGTACGCAGTATTTT.

The rearrangement links TRBV28 to TRBJ2-1; D not resolved. The CDR3 is 11 residues long. V lost 2 bases and J 10 bases, leaving 6 bases between the germline ends. Germline loops: CDR1 MDHEN, CDR2 SYDVKM. The CDR3 loop is CASSLHLEQFF. Written as DNA, the CDR3 is TGTGCCAGCAGTTTACACCTGGAGCAGTTCTTC.

This clonotype came up a few times. The chain joins TRBV3-1 to TRBJ2-2, with D perhaps given as TRBD1 or TRBD2 (5 bases each). The CDR3 contains 15 residues. The V end was cut by 3 bases, the J end by 13 bases, with 21 bases between. CDR1 and CDR2 (germline): LGHDT, YNNKEL (reference sequence). In nucleotides, the CDR3 is TGTGCCAGCAGCCATTTACAGACAGCCCAAGGAGGGCTGTTTTTT. Translation: CASSHLQTAQGGLFF.

This clonotype was counted ten times or more. The chain joins TRBV7-8 to TRBJ2-1, with D possibly matching TRBD2 (7 bases). Germline values: CDR1 SGHVS, CDR2 FQNEAQ. Trimming stripped 1 base from V and 7 bases from J, with 11 bases between. CDR3 length: 14 amino acids. CDR3 residues: CASSLEGGLNEQFF. CDR3 nucleotide sequence: TGTGCCAGCAGCTTAGAAGGGGGACTAAATGAGCAGTTCTTC.

A word on this clonotype: A read error may explain this, as a much larger clone is one base away. The chain has TRBV5-1 and TRBJ2-1; 13 bases agree with TRBD2. CDR1 is SGHRS and CDR2 is YFSETQ in the germline V gene. The CDR3 sequence is 17 residues long. The DNA of the CDR3 is TGCGCCAGCAGCCCGCGGACTAGCGGGGGCCATTACAATAAGCAGTTCTTC. The encoded protein is CASSPRTSGGHYNKQFF. The complete variable domain, with remaining parts taken from reference TRBV5-1 and TRBJ2-1, reads KAGVTQTPRYLIKTRGQQVTLSCSPISGHRSVSWYQQTPGQGLQFLFEYFSETQRNKGNFPGRFSGRQFSNSRSEMNVSTLELGDSALYLCASSPRTSGGHYNKQFFGPGTRLTVL.

The chain combines TRBV18 with TRBJ1-3; 7 positions match TRBD1. The V gene end was trimmed by 4 bases and the J gene end by 1 base; junction bases not matched to a gene: 4. The CDR3 is 15 amino acids. The germline gives CDR1 KGHSH, CDR2 LQKENI. CDR3 DNA: TGTGCCAGCTCACTCGAGGGGGCGTCTGGAAACACCATATATTTT. Its protein product is CASSLEGASGNTIYF.

The chain combines TRBV6-2 or TRBV6-3 with TRBJ2-1; 7 bases line up with TRBD1. After removal of 5 bases from V and 3 bases from J, the junction contained 4 bases not matched to a gene. The length of the CDR3 is 14 residues. Germline CDR1 and CDR2: MNHEY and SVGEGT. The CDR3 DNA follows: TGTGCCAGCAGTGGGGACAGCCTCTACAATGAGCAGTTCTTC. This codes for CASSGDSLYNEQFF.